A single sample is the source of the 14 T cell receptor beta chains below, sequenced in a study of blood T cell repertoires in COVID-19. Clones were read by immunoSEQ multiplex PCR, and TCRdb kept only the in-frame ones, dropping some. Of some 20,000 clones listed, more than 85% are singletons. Sequenced input: peripheral blood. Every receptor here comes from a human donor in a cohort sampled during active COVID-19.

V and J are TRBV4-1 and TRBJ2-2, with a weak D call TRBD1 (5 bases). CDR1 is MGHRA, CDR2 YSYEKL, per germline. Trimming cost V 0 bases and J 3 bases, with 11 bases left between them. The CDR3 extends over 16 amino acids. The CDR3 loop reads CASSQEETVYTGELFF. DNA of the CDR3: TGCGCCAGCAGCCAAGAAGAGACAGTCTACACCGGGGAGCTGTTTTTT.

The chain recombines TRBV2 with TRBJ2-3; 10 bases match TRBD2. The CDR3 spans 16 residues. CDR1 SNHLY and CDR2 FYNNEI come from the germline V gene. Losses at the gene ends were 11 bases for V and 1 base for J; bases not matched to a gene: 12. The CDR3 bases are TGTGCCGACAGCAGTGGACTAGCGGATGGCACAGATACGCAGTATTTT. Amino acid sequence: CADSSGLADGTDTQYF.

The J gene is TRBJ2-5, the V gene TRBV28, with D perhaps TRBD1 (6 bases). V lost 3 bases to trimming and J lost 0 bases, with 14 bases between them. Germline loops: CDR1 MDHEN, CDR2 SYDVKM. The CDR3 consists of 16 residues. CDR3: CASSFAPGHNQETQYF. CDR3 sequence (DNA): TGTGCCAGCAGTTTCGCCCCGGGACACAACCAAGAGACCCAGTACTTC.

This chain uses TRBV5-1 with TRBJ2-2, with TRBD2 identical over 15 bases. This CDR3 spans 18 amino acids. The trim removed 6 bases at V and 5 bases at J, leaving 11 bases unmatched. The germline V gene has CDR1 SGHRS and CDR2 YFSETQ. The CDR3 nucleotides read TGCGCCAGCAACACGGGACTAGCGGGAGGACTCATTACCGGGGAGCTGTTTTTT. Residues: CASNTGLAGGLITGELFF.

The chain uses TRBV7-2 and TRBJ2-1, with D unresolved. This CDR3 has 13 residues. Trimming stripped 1 base from V and 6 bases from J, with 7 bases between. CDR1 is SGHTA, CDR2 FQGNSA, per germline. CDR3 residues: CASSLGRSNEQFF. DNA for the CDR3: TGTGCCAGCAGCTTAGGCCGGAGCAATGAGCAGTTCTTC.

The V and J genes are TRBV28 and TRBJ2-7; 11 nucleotides agree with TRBD2. The CDR3 length is 15 residues. V was clipped by 3 bases and J by 2 bases; unmatched bases: 3. The germline V gene encodes CDR1 MDHEN and CDR2 SYDVKM. The CDR3, as DNA: TGTGCCAGCAGTTTCACTAGCGGGAGACCCTACGAGCAGTACTTC. Translating it yields CASSFTSGRPYEQYF. The variable domain in full, with the rest retrieved from reference TRBV28 and TRBJ2-7, is DVKVTQSSRYLVKRTGEKVFLECVQDMDHENMFWYRQDPGLGLRLIYFSYDVKMKEKGDIPEGYSVSREKKERFSLILESASTNQTSMYLCASSFTSGRPYEQYFGPGTRLTVT.

This chain joins TRBV20-1 and TRBJ2-1; 11 positions agree with TRBD2. With 7 bases clipped from V and 15 bases from J, the junction kept 2 bases outside the gene matches. The CDR3 spans 9 residues. CDR1 is DFQATT, CDR2 SNEGSKA, per germline (reference sequence). The CDR3 here is CSVGTSGFF. The CDR3 DNA sequence: TGCAGTGTCGGGACTAGCGGGTTCTTC.

The CDR3 nucleotides read TGTGCCAGCAGCCAAGGAACAGGGCTGAACTATGGCTACACCTTC. This sequence encodes CASSQGTGLNYGYTF. V usage is TRBV11-2 and J usage is TRBJ1-2; maybe TRBD1 (6 bases). V shed 5 bases and J shed 2 bases, with 15 bases lying between them. This CDR3 has 15 residues. Per germline, CDR1 SGHAT and CDR2 FQNNGV.

The chain is built from TRBV28 and TRBJ1-2; D unclear. Trimming took off 10 bases at V and 4 bases at J, with 16 bases between the two ends. The germline V gene encodes CDR1 MDHEN and CDR2 SYDVKM. This CDR3 comprises 13 residues. The CDR3, as DNA: TGTGCCATCCCGGAAGCAGGATCCTATGGCTACACCTTC. As protein: CAIPEAGSYGYTF.

This chain uses TRBV2 with TRBJ1-1, with no clear D. CDR3 length equals 13 residues. V was clipped by 4 bases and J by 5 bases, with 11 bases between them. The germline V gene encodes CDR1 SNHLY and CDR2 FYNNEI. Here the CDR3 DNA reads TGTGCCAGCAGTGTCGGGGTGGGGACTGAAGCTTTCTTT. Protein sequence: CASSVGVGTEAFF.

V is TRBV6-5 and J is TRBJ2-1; D is possibly TRBD2 (6 bases). This CDR3 region has 15 residues. CDR1 is MNHEY and CDR2 is SVGAGI in the germline V gene. Deletions cut 2 bases from V and 2 bases from J, with 10 bases between. This CDR3 reads CASSYGRGTYNEQFF. In nucleotides, the CDR3 is TGTGCCAGCAGTTACGGGCGGGGTACCTACAATGAGCAGTTCTTC.

This clone was counted between two and nine times. The chain uses TRBV5-1 and TRBJ1-6, with D unresolved. The ends were cut back, 5 bases at V and 9 bases at J, with 12 bases in the middle. The CDR3 contains 13 residues. The germline CDR1 and CDR2 sequences are SGHRS and YFSETQ. CDR3 nucleotide sequence: TGCGCCAGCAGTTTTGGGAGTGGTTCACCCCTCCACTTT. It is translated as CASSFGSGSPLHF.

The chain employs TRBV7-3 and TRBJ2-1; the match to TRBD2 covers 7 bases. CDR3 length equals 20 residues. Germline CDR1 SGHTA, CDR2 FQGTGA. J was trimmed by 0 bases and V by 5 bases; bases with no gene match: 19. CDR3 protein: CASSPEGKISTSYSYNEQFF. The CDR3 nucleotides read TGTGCCAGCAGCCCTGAAGGAAAGATCTCGACTAGCTACTCCTACAATGAGCAGTTCTTC.

J is TRBJ2-4 and V is TRBV5-4, with a tentative D call TRBD1 (6 bases). The V gene's germline CDR1 is SGHNT and CDR2 YYREEE (reference sequence). V lost 1 base, J lost 2 bases, and 7 bases lay in between. The CDR3 spans 14 residues. The DNA of the CDR3 is TGTGCCAGCAGCTTGCAGGGGTCCAAAAACATTCAGTACTTC. Amino acid sequence: CASSLQGSKNIQYF.